This T cell receptor (beta chain) stems from a study of blood T cell repertoires in COVID-19. Overall study context: Samples taken during acute and convalescent COVID-19 were collected in the United States, Italy and Spain. Sample material is recorded as cDNA or gDNA derived from T cells, B-cell-depleted T cells, or PBMCs.

Study processing details: Estimation of nucleated cell counts was performed using reference gene primer amplification. Sequencing was performed with immunoSEQ multiplex PCR; in TCRdb, only in-frame clones are kept and a portion is missing. V and J calls and clone size are as listed in that table; D and trimming were resolved from the DNA. The sample has roughly 360,000 clones; around 84% are singletons. This clone was detected a few times. Sample: peripheral blood. This sequence was found in a human donor with acute or convalescent COVID-19. The donor label of this sample is uncertain.

The CDR3, as DNA: TGTGCCAGCAGTTACTCGATCTCTGGTGCGACTGAAGCTTTCTTT. This sequence encodes CASSYSISGATEAFF. V usage is TRBV6-6 and J usage is TRBJ1-1; unclear D gene. The CDR3 is 15 residues long. Looked up from germline, CDR1 is MNHNY and CDR2 is SVGAGI (reference sequence). Trimming took off 0 bases at V and 5 bases at J, with 13 bases between the two ends.